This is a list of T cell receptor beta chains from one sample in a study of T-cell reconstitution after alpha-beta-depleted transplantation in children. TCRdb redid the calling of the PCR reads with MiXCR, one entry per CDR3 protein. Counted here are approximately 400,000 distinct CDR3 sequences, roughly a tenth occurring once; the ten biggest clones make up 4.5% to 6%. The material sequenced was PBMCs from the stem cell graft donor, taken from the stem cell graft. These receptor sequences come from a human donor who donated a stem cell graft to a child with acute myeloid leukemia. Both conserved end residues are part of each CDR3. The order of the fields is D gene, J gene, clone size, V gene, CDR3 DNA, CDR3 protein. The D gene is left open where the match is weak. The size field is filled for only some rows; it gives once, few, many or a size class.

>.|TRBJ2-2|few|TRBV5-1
TGCGCCAGCAGCTCTCTGTTCGGGATCAACACCGGGGAGCTGTTTTTT
CASSSLFGINTGELFF
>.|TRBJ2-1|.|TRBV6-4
TGTGCCAGCAGGGAAACTAGCTCCATCTACAATGAGCAGTTCTTC
CASRETSSIYNEQFF
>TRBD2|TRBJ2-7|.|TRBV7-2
TGTGCCAGCACCCGGGGGGACGGCGCCTACGAGCAGTACTTC
CASTRGDGAYEQYF
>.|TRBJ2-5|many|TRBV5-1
TGCGCCAGCAGCTCCGGCGGGACGTACCAAGAGACCCAGTACTTC
CASSSGGTYQETQYF
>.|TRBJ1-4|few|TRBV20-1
TGCAGTGCTAGCAAGGGGACAACTAATGAAAAACTGTTTTTT
CSASKGTTNEKLFF
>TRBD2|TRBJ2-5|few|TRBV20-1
TGCAGTGCTCGAATACAAGCGGGAGTATCAGAGACCCAGTACTTC
CSARIQAGVSETQYF
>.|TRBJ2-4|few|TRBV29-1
TGCAGCGTTGTGCCCGACTCCTTTGGACCCCAGTACTTC
CSVVPDSFGPQYF
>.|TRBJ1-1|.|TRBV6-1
TGTGCCAGCAGTGAAGTGGGCGGTGAAGCTTTCTTT
CASSEVGGEAFF
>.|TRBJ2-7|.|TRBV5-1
TGCGCCAGCAGTTCGGAAGGATACGAGCAGTACTTC
CASSSEGYEQYF
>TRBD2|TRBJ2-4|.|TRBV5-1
TGCGCCAGCAGCTTGGCGGTAGCGGGAGTAGGTGGAAACATTCAGTACTTC
CASSLAVAGVGGNIQYF
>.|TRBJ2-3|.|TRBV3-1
TGTGCCAGCAGCCAAGTTAACGGGACCACAGATACGCAGTATTTT
CASSQVNGTTDTQYF
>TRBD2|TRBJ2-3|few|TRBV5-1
TGCGCCAGCAGCTTGGCCTCTACTAGCGGGGGGGGAGATACGCAGTATTTT
CASSLASTSGGGDTQYF
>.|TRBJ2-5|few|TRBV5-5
TGTGCCAGCAGCTTGGGGTGGGGTCCCCAAGAGACCCAGTACTTC
CASSLGWGPQETQYF
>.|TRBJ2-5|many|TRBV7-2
TGTGCCAGCAGCCCAAGGCAGGGTTCAGAGACCCAGTACTTC
CASSPRQGSETQYF
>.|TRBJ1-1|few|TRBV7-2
TGTGCCAGCAGCCCGAACACCGGGACGGTTAACACTGAAGCTTTCTTT
CASSPNTGTVNTEAFF
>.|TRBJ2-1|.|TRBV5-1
TGCGCCAGCAGCTTGTTCGATGAGCAGTTCTTC
CASSLFDEQFF
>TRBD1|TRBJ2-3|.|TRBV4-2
TGTGCCAGCAGCCAAGTCGGACAGGGAGTTGGAACAGATACGCAGTATTTT
CASSQVGQGVGTDTQYF
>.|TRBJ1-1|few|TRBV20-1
TGCAGTGCTAGAGCTGCCAGGCTGGTCACTGAAGCTTTCTTT
CSARAARLVTEAFF
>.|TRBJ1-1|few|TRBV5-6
TGTGCCAGCAGCTCCCTCCACACTGAAGCTTTCTTT
CASSSLHTEAFF
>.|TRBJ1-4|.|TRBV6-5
TGTGCCAGCAGTTACTCATTGCAGTGGTCTAATGAAAAACTGTTTTTT
CASSYSLQWSNEKLFF
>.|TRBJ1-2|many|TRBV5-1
TGCGCCAGCAGCCGCCAGGGGACCGGGGGTGGCTACACCTTC
CASSRQGTGGGYTF
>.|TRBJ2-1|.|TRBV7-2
TGTGCCAGCAGCTTAGCCGGGGGGCGCCTCAATGAGCAGTTCTTC
CASSLAGGRLNEQFF
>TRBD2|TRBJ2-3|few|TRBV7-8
TGTGCCAGCAGCTTGTGGGAGGGCCTGAATACGCAGTATTTT
CASSLWEGLNTQYF
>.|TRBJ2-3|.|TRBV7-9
TGTGCCAGCAGGACGGAGGGGTATACGCAGTATTTT
CASRTEGYTQYF
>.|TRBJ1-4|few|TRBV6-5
TGTGCCAGCAGTTACTCATTGCAGGGGTCTAATGAAAAACTGTTTTTT
CASSYSLQGSNEKLFF
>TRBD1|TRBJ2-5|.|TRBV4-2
TGTGCCAGCAGCCCGGGGCTCCTGGACAGGGTCGTCCAGACCCAGTACTTC
CASSPGLLDRVVQTQYF
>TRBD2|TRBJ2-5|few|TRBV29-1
TGCAGCGTTTGGTTTCGCAGCGGGGGACCCCAAGAGACCCAGTACTTC
CSVWFRSGGPQETQYF
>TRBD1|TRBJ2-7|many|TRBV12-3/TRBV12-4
TGTGCCAGCAGTTTACGCCAGGGGGCCTACGAGCAGTACTTC
CASSLRQGAYEQYF
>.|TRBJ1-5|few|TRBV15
TGTGCCACCAGCAGAGATGCCAGGAGAAATCAGCCCCAGCATTTT
CATSRDARRNQPQHF
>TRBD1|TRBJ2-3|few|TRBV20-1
TGCAGTGCTAGACCCGGACAGGGTGAAGGAACAGATACGCAGTATTTT
CSARPGQGEGTDTQYF
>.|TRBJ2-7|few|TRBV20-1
TGCAGTGCTAGGGCCCAGGGGTTCCCCTACGAGCAGTACTTC
CSARAQGFPYEQYF
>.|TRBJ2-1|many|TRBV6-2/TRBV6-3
TGTGCCATTAGGCAGGACTACAATGAGCAGTTCTTC
CAIRQDYNEQFF
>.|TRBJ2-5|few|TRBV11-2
TGTGCCAGCAGCTCCCTCCGTAATTCTAAAGCAGAGACCCAGTACTTC
CASSSLRNSKAETQYF
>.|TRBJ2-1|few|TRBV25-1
TGTGCCAGCAGTGAATACCGAGGGAGCGGCTACAATGAGCAGTTCTTC
CASSEYRGSGYNEQFF
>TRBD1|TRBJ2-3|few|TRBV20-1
TGCAGTGCTGGGGACAGGGGAAGGGCAGATACGCAGTATTTT
CSAGDRGRADTQYF
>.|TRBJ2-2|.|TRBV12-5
TGTGCTAGTGGTCCCCCGAAGGAAAGCGGGGAGCTGTTTTTT
CASGPPKESGELFF
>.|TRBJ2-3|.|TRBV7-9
TGTGCCAGCAGTATGGCCCCTCAAGATACGCAGTATTTT
CASSMAPQDTQYF
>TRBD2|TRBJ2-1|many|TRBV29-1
TGCAGCGTGGCGGGGAGAGGACTAGCTTACTACAATGAGCAGTTCTTC
CSVAGRGLAYYNEQFF
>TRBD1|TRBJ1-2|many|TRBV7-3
TGTGCCAGCAGCCCCCGACAGGGTTGGCCCTATGGCTACACCTTC
CASSPRQGWPYGYTF
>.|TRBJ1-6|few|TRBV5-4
TGTGCCAGCAGCTTGGAGCATTCTTCACCCCTCCACTTT
CASSLEHSSPLHF
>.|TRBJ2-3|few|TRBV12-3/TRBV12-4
TGTGCCAGCAGTTCCCCTTTGGGGGGACGGGCAGATACGCAGTATTTT
CASSSPLGGRADTQYF
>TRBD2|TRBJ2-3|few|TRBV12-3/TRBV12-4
TGTGCCAGCAGCCCTCATCGGGGGCTAGCGGGGAGCACAGATACGCAGTATTTT
CASSPHRGLAGSTDTQYF
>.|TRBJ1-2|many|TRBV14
TGTGCCAGCAGCCAAGCCGCGTGGTTTTACACCTTC
CASSQAAWFYTF
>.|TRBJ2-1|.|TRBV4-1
TGCGCCAGCAGCCACGGGAATGAGCAGTTCTTC
CASSHGNEQFF
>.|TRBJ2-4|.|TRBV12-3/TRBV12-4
TGTGCCAGCAGTTCTAATCGGGAAGGGACCAAAAACATTCAGTACTTC
CASSSNREGTKNIQYF
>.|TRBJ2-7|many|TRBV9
TGTGCCAGTCAAGGGCCCCGTTCCTACGAGCAGTACTTC
CASQGPRSYEQYF
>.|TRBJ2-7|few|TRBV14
TGTGCCAGCAGCCAGTACGGCTCTAGGGCCTACGAGCAGTACTTC
CASSQYGSRAYEQYF
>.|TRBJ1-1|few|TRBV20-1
TGCAGTGCTAGAGATGGGGGGGCGAACACTGAAGCTTTCTTT
CSARDGGANTEAFF
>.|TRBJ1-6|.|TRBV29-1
TGCAGCGTTGTAGGTCCTAGGGGGTTTCTCCACTTT
CSVVGPRGFLHF
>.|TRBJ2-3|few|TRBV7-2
TGTGCCAGCAGCCCCCCCTCCGGACCCGGGGCAGATACGCAGTATTTT
CASSPPSGPGADTQYF
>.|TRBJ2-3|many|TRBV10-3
TGTGCCATCAGTGACCCAGGGGTTAGCACAGATACGCAGTATTTT
CAISDPGVSTDTQYF
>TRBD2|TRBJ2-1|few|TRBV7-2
TGTGCCAGCAGCTTAGTTGGGAGCGGGAGGGCCGGCACTGAGCAGTTCTTC
CASSLVGSGRAGTEQFF
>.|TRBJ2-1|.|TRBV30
TGTGCCTGGAGTGTAGGCGGCAGGGAACGGGAGCAGTTCTTC
CAWSVGGREREQFF